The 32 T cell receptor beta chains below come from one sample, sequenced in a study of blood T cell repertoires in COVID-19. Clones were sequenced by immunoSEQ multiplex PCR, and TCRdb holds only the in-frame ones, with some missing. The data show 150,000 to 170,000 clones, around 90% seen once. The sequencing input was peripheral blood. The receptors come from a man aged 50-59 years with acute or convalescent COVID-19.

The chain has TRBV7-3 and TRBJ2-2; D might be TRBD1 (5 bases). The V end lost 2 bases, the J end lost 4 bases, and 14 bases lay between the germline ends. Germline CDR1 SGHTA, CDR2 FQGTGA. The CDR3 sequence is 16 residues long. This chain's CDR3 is CASSLVSGRGTGELFF. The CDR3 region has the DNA TGTGCCAGCAGCTTAGTATCAGGGCGCGGCACCGGGGAGCTGTTTTTT.

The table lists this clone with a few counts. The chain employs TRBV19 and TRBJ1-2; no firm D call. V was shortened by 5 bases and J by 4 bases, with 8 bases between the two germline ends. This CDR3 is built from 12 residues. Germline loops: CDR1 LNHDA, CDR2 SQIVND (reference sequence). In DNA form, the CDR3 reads TGTGCCAGTAGTTTGACGGGCTATGGCTACACCTTC. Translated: CASSLTGYGYTF.

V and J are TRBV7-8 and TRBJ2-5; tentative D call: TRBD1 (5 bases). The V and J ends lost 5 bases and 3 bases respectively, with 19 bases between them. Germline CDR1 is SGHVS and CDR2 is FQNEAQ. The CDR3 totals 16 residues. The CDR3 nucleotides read TGTGCCAGCAGCCCGAACCCAGGGTACTCGGAAGAGACCCAGTACTTC. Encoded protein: CASSPNPGYSEETQYF.

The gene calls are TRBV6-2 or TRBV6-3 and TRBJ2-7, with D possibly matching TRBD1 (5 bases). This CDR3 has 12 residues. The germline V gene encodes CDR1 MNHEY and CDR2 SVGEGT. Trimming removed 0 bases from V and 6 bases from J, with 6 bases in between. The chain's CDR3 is CASSYSQGEQYV. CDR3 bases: TGTGCCAGCAGTTACTCCCAGGGCGAGCAGTACGTC.

CDR3 sequence: CASRPGQHHNTIYF. The CDR3 DNA reads TGTGCCAGCAGACCGGGACAGCACCACAACACCATATATTTT. The V and J genes are TRBV28 and TRBJ1-3; TRBD1 matches at 7 bases. Germline CDR1 MDHEN, CDR2 SYDVKM. Trimming removed 6 bases from V and 7 bases from J; junction bases left unmatched: 9. This CDR3 has 14 residues.

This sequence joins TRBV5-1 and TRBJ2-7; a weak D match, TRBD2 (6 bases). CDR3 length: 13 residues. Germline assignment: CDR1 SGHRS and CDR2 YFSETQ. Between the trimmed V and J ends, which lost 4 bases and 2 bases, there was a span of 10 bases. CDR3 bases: TGCGCCAGCAGCCTAGGGAGGCCCTACGAGCAGTACGTC. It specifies CASSLGRPYEQYV.

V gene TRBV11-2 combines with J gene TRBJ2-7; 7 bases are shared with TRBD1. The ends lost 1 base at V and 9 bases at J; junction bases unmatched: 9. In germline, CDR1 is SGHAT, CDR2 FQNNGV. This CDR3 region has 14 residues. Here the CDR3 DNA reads TGTGCCAGCAGCTTAGGTGCAGGGGGACGGGCGCAGTACGTC. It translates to CASSLGAGGRAQYV.

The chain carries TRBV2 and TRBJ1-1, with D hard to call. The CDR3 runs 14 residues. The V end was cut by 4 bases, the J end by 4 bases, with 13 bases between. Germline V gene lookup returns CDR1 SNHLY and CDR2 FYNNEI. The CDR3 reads CASSVEGPGTEAFF. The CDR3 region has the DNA TGTGCCAGCAGTGTCGAGGGCCCGGGCACTGAAGCTTTCTTT.

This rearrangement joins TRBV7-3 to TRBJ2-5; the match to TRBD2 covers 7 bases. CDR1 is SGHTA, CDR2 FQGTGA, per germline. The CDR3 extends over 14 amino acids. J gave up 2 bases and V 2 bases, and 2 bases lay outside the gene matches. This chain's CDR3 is CASSLLGGQETQYF. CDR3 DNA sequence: TGTGCCAGCAGCTTACTGGGGGGGCAAGAGACCCAGTACTTC.

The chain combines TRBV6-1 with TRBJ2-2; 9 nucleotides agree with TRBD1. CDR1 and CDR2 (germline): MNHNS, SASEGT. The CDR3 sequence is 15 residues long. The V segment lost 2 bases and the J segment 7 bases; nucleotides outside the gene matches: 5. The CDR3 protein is CASSERTGASGELFF. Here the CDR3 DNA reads TGTGCCAGCAGTGAAAGGACAGGGGCGAGCGGGGAGCTGTTTTTT.

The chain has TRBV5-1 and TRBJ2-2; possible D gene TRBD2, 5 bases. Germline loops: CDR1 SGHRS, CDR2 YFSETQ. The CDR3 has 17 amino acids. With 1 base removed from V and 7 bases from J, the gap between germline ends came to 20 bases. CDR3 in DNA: TGCGCCAGCAGCTTGATCCTACTAGGGTTGGGGAACGGGGAGCTGTTTTTT. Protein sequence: CASSLILLGLGNGELFF.

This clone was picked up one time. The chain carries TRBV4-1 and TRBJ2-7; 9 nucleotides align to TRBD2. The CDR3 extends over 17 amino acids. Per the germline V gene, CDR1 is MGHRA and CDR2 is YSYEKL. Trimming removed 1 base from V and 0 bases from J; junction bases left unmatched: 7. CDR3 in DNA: TGCGCCAGCAGCCAAGTGTGGACTAGCGACAGCTCCTACGAGCAGTACTTC. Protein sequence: CASSQVWTSDSSYEQYF.

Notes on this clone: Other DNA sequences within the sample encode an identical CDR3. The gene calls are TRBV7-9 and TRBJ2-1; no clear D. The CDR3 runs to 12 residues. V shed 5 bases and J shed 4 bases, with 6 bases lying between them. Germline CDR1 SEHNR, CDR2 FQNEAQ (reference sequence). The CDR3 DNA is TGTGCCAGCAGCCCAACTTACAATGAGCAGTTCTTC. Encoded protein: CASSPTYNEQFF. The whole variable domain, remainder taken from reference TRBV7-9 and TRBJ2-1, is DTGVSQNPRHKITKRGQNVTFRCDPISEHNRLYWYRQTLGQGPEFLTYFQNEAQLEKSRLLSDRFSAERPKGSFSTLEIQRTEQGDSAMYLCASSPTYNEQFFGPGTRLTVL.

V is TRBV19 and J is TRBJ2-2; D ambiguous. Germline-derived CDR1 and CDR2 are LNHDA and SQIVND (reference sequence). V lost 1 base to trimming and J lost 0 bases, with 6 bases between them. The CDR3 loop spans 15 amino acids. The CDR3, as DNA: TGTGCCAGTAGTATAGGAGATTCGAACACCGGGGAGCTGTTTTTT. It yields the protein CASSIGDSNTGELFF.

For the CDR3, the DNA is TGTGCCAGCTCACCAACAGGCGAGACCCAGTACTTC. Protein product: CASSPTGETQYF. The chain couples TRBV18 to TRBJ2-5; a weak D match, TRBD1 (5 bases). The V end was cut by 2 bases, the J end by 5 bases, with 6 bases between. CDR1 is KGHSH and CDR2 is LQKENI in the germline V gene. This CDR3 is 12 amino acids long.

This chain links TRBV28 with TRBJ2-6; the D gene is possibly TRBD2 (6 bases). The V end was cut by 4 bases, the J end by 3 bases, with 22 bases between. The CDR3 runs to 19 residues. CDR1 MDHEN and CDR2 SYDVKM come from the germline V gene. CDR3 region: CASSSPSGGLGFGANVLTF. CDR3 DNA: TGTGCCAGCAGTTCCCCCTCCGGGGGTCTTGGCTTTGGGGCCAACGTCCTGACTTTC.

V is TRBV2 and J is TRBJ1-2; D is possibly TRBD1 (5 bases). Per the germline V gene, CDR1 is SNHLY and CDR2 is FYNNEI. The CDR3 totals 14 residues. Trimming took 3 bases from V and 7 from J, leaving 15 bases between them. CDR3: CASSEARAFGGYTF. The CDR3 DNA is TGTGCCAGCAGTGAGGCCAGGGCATTTGGTGGCTACACCTTC.

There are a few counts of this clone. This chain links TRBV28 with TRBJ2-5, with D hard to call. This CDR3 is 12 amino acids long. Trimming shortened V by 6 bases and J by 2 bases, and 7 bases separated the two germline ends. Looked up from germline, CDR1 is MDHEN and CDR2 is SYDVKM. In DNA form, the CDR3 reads TGTGCCAGCAGCACAGCACAAGAGACCCAGTACTTC. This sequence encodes CASSTAQETQYF.

CDR3 amino acids: CAWTVLSGGYTF. CDR3 bases: TGTGCCTGGACGGTTCTTTCAGGCGGCTACACCTTC. The rearrangement joins TRBV30 to TRBJ1-2; unclear D gene. The CDR3 is 12 residues long. V lost 4 bases and J 8 bases, leaving 14 bases between the germline ends. Germline CDR1 and CDR2: GTSNPN and SVGIG (reference sequence).

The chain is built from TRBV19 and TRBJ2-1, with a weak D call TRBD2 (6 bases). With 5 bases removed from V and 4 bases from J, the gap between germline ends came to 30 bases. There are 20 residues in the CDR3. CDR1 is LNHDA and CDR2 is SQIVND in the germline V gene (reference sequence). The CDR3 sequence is CASSVGFGARGFVVYNEQFF. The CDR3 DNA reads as TGTGCCAGTAGTGTGGGATTTGGGGCGCGGGGATTCGTAGTTTACAATGAGCAGTTCTTC.

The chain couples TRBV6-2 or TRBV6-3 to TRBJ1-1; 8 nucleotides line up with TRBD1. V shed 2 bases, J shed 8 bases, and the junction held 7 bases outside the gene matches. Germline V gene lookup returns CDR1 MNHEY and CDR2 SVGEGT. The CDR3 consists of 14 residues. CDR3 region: CASSYPRTGTEAFF. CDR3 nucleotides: TGTGCCAGCAGTTACCCTCGGACAGGGACAGAAGCTTTCTTT.

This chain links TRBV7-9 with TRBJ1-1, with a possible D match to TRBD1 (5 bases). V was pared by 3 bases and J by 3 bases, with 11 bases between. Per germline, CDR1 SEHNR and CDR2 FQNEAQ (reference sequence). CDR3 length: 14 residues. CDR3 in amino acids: CASSLGQGHTEAFF. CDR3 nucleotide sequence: TGTGCCAGCAGCTTGGGGCAGGGCCACACTGAAGCTTTCTTT. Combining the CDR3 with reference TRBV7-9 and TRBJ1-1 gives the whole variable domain DTGVSQNPRHKITKRGQNVTFRCDPISEHNRLYWYRQTLGQGPEFLTYFQNEAQLEKSRLLSDRFSAERPKGSFSTLEIQRTEQGDSAMYLCASSLGQGHTEAFFGQGTRLTVV.

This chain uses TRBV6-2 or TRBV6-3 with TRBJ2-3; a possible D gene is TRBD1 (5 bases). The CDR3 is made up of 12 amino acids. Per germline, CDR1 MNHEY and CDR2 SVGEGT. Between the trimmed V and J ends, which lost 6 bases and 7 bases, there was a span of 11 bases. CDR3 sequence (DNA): TGTGCCAGCAGCCAAAGGGGTTATACGCAGTATTTT. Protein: CASSQRGYTQYF.

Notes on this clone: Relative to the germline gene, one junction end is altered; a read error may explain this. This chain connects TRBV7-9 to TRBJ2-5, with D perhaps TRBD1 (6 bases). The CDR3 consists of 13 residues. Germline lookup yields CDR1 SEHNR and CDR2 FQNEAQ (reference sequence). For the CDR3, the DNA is TGTGCCAGCAGCCAACACCTAGAGGGGGTTTTAAACTTC. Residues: CASSQHLEGVLNF.

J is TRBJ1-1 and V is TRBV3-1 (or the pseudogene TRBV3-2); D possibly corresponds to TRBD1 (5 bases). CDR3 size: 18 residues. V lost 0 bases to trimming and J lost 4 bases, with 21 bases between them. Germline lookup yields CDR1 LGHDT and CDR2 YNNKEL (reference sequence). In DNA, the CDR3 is TGTGCCAGCAGCCAAGAACTGGGGCGGCGATTGCAGAGCACTGAAGCTTTCTTT. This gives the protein CASSQELGRRLQSTEAFF.

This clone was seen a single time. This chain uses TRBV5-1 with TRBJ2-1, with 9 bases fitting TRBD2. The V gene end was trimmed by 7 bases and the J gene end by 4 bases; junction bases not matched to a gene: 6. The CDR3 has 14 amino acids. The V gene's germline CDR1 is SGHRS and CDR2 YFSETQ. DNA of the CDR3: TGCGCCAGCTCCAAAGCGGGGGGTTACAATGAGCAGTTCTTC. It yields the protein CASSKAGGYNEQFF. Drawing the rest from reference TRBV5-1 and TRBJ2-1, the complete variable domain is KAGVTQTPRYLIKTRGQQVTLSCSPISGHRSVSWYQQTPGQGLQFLFEYFSETQRNKGNFPGRFSGRQFSNSRSEMNVSTLELGDSALYLCASSKAGGYNEQFFGPGTRLTVL.

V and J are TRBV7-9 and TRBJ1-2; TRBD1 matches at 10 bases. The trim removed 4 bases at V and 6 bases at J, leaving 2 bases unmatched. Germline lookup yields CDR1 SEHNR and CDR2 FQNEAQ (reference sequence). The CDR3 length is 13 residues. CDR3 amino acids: CASSSGQGHGYTF. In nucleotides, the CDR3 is TGTGCCAGCAGCTCGGGACAGGGGCATGGCTACACCTTC.

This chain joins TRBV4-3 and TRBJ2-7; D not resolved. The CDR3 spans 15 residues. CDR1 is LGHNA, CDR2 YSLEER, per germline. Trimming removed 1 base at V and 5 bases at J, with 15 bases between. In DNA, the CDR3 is TGCGCCAGCAGCCAAGGAATGGCCACAATCCACGAGCAGTACGTC. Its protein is CASSQGMATIHEQYV.

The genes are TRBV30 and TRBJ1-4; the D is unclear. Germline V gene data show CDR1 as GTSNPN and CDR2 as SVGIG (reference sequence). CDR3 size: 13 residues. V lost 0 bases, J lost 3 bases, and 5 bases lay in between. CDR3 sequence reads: CAWSVQPNEKLFF. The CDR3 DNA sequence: TGTGCCTGGAGTGTACAGCCTAATGAAAAACTGTTTTTT. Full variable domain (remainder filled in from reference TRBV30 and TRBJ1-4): SQTIHQWPATLVQPVGSPLSLECTVEGTSNPNLYWYRQAAGRGLQLLFYSVGIGQISSEVPQNLSASRPQDRQFILSSKKLLLSDSGFYLCAWSVQPNEKLFFGSGTQLSVL.

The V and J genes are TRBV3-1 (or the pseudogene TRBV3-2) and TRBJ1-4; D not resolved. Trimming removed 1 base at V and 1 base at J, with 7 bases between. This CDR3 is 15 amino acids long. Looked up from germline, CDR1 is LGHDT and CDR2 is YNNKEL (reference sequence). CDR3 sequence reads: CASSQVGVTNEKLFF. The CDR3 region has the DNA TGTGCCAGCAGCCAAGTCGGGGTAACTAATGAAAAACTGTTTTTT.

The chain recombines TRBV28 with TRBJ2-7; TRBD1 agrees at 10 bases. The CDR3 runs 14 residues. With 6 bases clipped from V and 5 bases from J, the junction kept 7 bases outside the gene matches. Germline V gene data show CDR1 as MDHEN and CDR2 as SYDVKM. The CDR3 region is CASRKTGTGDEQYV. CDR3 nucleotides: TGTGCCAGCAGAAAAACTGGGACAGGGGACGAGCAGTACGTC.

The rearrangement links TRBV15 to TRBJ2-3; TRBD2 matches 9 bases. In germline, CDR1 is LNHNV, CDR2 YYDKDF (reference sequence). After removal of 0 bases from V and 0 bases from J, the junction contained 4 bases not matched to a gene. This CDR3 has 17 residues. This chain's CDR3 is CATSRDMRGGSTDTQYF. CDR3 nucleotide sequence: TGTGCCACCAGCAGAGATATGCGGGGGGGAAGCACAGATACGCAGTATTTT. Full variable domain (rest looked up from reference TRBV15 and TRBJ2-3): DAMVIQNPRYQVTQFGKPVTLSCSQTLNHNVMYWYQQKSSQAPKLLFHYYDKDFNNEADTPDNFQSRRPNTSFCFLDIRSPGLGDTAMYLCATSRDMRGGSTDTQYFGPGTRLTVL.